A selection of T cell receptor beta chains follows, all from one sample in a study of OX40 agonist ivuxolimab in advanced cancers. Profiling relied on immunoSEQ multiplex PCR, and the TCRdb table lists in-frame clones only, not all of them. The table includes about 14,000 clones, 80% detected once. The sample here was CD4+ or CD8+ T cells sorted from blood, taken in a trial of the OX40 agonist ivuxolimab. These receptors were obtained from an adult with an advanced solid tumor such as melanoma, head and neck, liver or kidney cancer. The CDR3 runs from the conserved cysteine through the conserved F or W. The order of the fields is CDR3 protein, CDR3 DNA, clone size, V gene, CDR3 length, J gene, D gene. D genes are given only for firm matches. The size field is filled for only some rows; it gives once, few, many or a size class.

CDR3aa: CASSLGADTQYF; CDR3nt: TGTGCCAGCAGCCTTGGGGCAGATACGCAGTATTTT; abundance: .; v_gene: TRBV6-6; len: 12; j_gene: TRBJ2-3; d_gene: .
CDR3aa: CASSQETSGPSYEQYF; CDR3nt: TGTGCCAGCAGCCAAGAGACTAGCGGGCCCTCCTACGAGCAGTACTTC; abundance: few; v_gene: TRBV4-2; len: 16; j_gene: TRBJ2-7; d_gene: TRBD2
CDR3aa: CASSKGGGRGRAGELFF; CDR3nt: TGTGCCAGCAGCAAAGGGGGGGGCAGGGGGCGCGCCGGGGAGCTGTTTTTT; abundance: .; v_gene: TRBV21-1; len: 17; j_gene: TRBJ2-2; d_gene: .
CDR3aa: CASSFSGSLSEQYF; CDR3nt: TGTGCCAGTAGCTTTAGCGGGAGTCTTTCCGAGCAGTACTTC; abundance: .; v_gene: TRBV19; len: 14; j_gene: TRBJ2-7; d_gene: TRBD2
CDR3aa: CASSLGARDITDTQYF; CDR3nt: TGTGCCAGCAGCTTAGGGGCTAGGGATATCACAGATACGCAGTATTTT; abundance: .; v_gene: TRBV13; len: 16; j_gene: TRBJ2-3; d_gene: .
CDR3aa: CSVGTSNTEAFF; CDR3nt: TGCAGCGTAGGGACGTCGAACACTGAAGCTTTCTTT; abundance: few; v_gene: TRBV29-1; len: 12; j_gene: TRBJ1-1; d_gene: .
CDR3aa: CASSEQGEGYNEQFF; CDR3nt: TGCGCCAGCAGTGAACAGGGAGAGGGCTACAATGAGCAGTTCTTC; abundance: .; v_gene: TRBV10-1; len: 15; j_gene: TRBJ2-1; d_gene: .
CDR3aa: CASSSALGGEYEQYF; CDR3nt: TGTGCCAGCAGCTCAGCTCTCGGGGGGGAGTACGAGCAGTACTTC; abundance: .; v_gene: TRBV7-9; len: 15; j_gene: TRBJ2-7; d_gene: TRBD2
CDR3aa: CASTPAEGARYEQYF; CDR3nt: TGTGCCAGCACCCCGGCGGAAGGGGCCAGGTACGAGCAGTACTTC; abundance: .; v_gene: TRBV13; len: 15; j_gene: TRBJ2-7; d_gene: .
CDR3aa: CASSAGTSGYNEQFF; CDR3nt: TGCGCCAGCAGTGCCGGGACTAGCGGCTACAATGAGCAGTTCTTC; abundance: .; v_gene: TRBV10-2; len: 15; j_gene: TRBJ2-1; d_gene: TRBD2
CDR3aa: CASSLDHVGDNEQFF; CDR3nt: TGTGCCAGCAGCTTGGATCACGTCGGGGACAATGAGCAGTTCTTC; abundance: .; v_gene: TRBV5-5; len: 15; j_gene: TRBJ2-1; d_gene: .
CDR3aa: CSVRLETQYF; CDR3nt: TGCAGCGTTAGGTTGGAGACCCAGTACTTC; abundance: .; v_gene: TRBV29-1; len: 10; j_gene: TRBJ2-5; d_gene: .
CDR3aa: CASSYGTSGPDTQYF; CDR3nt: TGTGCCAGCAGTTACGGGACTAGCGGCCCAGATACGCAGTATTTT; abundance: .; v_gene: TRBV6-5; len: 15; j_gene: TRBJ2-3; d_gene: TRBD2
CDR3aa: CASSLGSGGDYEQYF; CDR3nt: TGTGCCAGCAGCTTAGGATCAGGGGGAGACTACGAGCAGTACTTC; abundance: .; v_gene: TRBV7-6; len: 15; j_gene: TRBJ2-7; d_gene: TRBD1
CDR3aa: CASNSGTENEKLFF; CDR3nt: TGTGCCAGCAATTCCGGGACAGAGAATGAAAAACTGTTTTTT; abundance: medium-sized; v_gene: TRBV2; len: 14; j_gene: TRBJ1-4; d_gene: TRBD1
CDR3aa: CASSLGAEETQYF; CDR3nt: TGCGCCAGCAGCTTGGGTGCTGAAGAGACCCAGTACTTC; abundance: few; v_gene: TRBV5-1; len: 13; j_gene: TRBJ2-5; d_gene: .
CDR3aa: CASWDSHGYTF; CDR3nt: TGTGCCTCATGGGACAGCCATGGCTACACCTTC; abundance: .; v_gene: TRBV30; len: 11; j_gene: TRBJ1-2; d_gene: TRBD1
CDR3aa: CASSAAGQGVEQYF; CDR3nt: TGTGCCAGCAGTGCCGCGGGACAGGGAGTCGAGCAGTACTTC; abundance: .; v_gene: TRBV27; len: 14; j_gene: TRBJ2-7; d_gene: TRBD1
CDR3aa: CASRSGYREGYEQYF; CDR3nt: TGTGCCAGCAGGAGCGGCTACAGGGAGGGATACGAGCAGTACTTC; abundance: .; v_gene: TRBV2; len: 15; j_gene: TRBJ2-7; d_gene: .
CDR3aa: CASSQLGGPAGTEAFF; CDR3nt: TGCGCCAGCAGCCAATTGGGGGGGCCGGCCGGCACTGAAGCTTTCTTT; abundance: .; v_gene: TRBV4-1; len: 16; j_gene: TRBJ1-1; d_gene: .
CDR3aa: CASSYSRTGGQPQHF; CDR3nt: TGTGCCAGCAGTTACTCGAGAACAGGGGGCCAGCCCCAGCATTTT; abundance: .; v_gene: TRBV6-5; len: 15; j_gene: TRBJ1-5; d_gene: TRBD1
CDR3aa: CASSPARILAGGGWELFF; CDR3nt: TGTGCCAGCAGCCCCGCGAGGATCCTAGCGGGAGGGGGTTGGGAGCTGTTTTTT; abundance: .; v_gene: TRBV7-8; len: 18; j_gene: TRBJ2-2; d_gene: TRBD2
CDR3aa: CASSLLAGYQETQYF; CDR3nt: TGTGCCAGCAGCCTCCTAGCAGGGTACCAAGAGACCCAGTACTTC; abundance: .; v_gene: TRBV14; len: 15; j_gene: TRBJ2-5; d_gene: .
CDR3aa: CSAFHVGEAFF; CDR3nt: TGCAGCGCCTTTCATGTGGGTGAAGCTTTCTTT; abundance: few; v_gene: TRBV29-1; len: 11; j_gene: TRBJ1-1; d_gene: .
CDR3aa: CASSQFRVGQPQHF; CDR3nt: TGCGCCAGCAGCCAATTCCGGGTCGGACAGCCCCAGCATTTT; abundance: few; v_gene: TRBV4-1; len: 14; j_gene: TRBJ1-5; d_gene: .
CDR3aa: CASRQLSGGAAEQYF; CDR3nt: TGTGCCAGCAGACAATTAAGCGGGGGGGCCGCCGAGCAGTACTTC; abundance: few; v_gene: TRBV27; len: 15; j_gene: TRBJ2-7; d_gene: TRBD2
CDR3aa: CASSLQTGGVQETQYF; CDR3nt: TGCGCCAGCAGCCTACAGACAGGGGGGGTCCAAGAGACCCAGTACTTC; abundance: .; v_gene: TRBV4-1; len: 16; j_gene: TRBJ2-5; d_gene: TRBD1